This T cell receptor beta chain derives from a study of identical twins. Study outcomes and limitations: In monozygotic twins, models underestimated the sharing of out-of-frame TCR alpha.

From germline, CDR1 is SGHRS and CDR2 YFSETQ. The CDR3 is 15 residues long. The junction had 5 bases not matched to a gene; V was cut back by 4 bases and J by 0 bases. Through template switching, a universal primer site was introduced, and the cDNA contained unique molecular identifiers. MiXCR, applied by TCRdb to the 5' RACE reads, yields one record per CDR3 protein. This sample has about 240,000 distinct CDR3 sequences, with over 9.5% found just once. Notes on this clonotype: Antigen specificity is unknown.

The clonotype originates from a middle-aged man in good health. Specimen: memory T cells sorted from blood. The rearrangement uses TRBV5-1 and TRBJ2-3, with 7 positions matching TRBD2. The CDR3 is CASSHASGSTDTQYF. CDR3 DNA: TGCGCCAGCAGCCATGCTAGCGGTAGCACAGATACGCAGTATTTT. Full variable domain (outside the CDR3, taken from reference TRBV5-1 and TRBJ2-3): KAGVTQTPRYLIKTRGQQVTLSCSPISGHRSVSWYQQTPGQGLQFLFEYFSETQRNKGNFPGRFSGRQFSNSRSEMNVSTLELGDSALYLCASSHASGSTDTQYFGPGTRLTVL.